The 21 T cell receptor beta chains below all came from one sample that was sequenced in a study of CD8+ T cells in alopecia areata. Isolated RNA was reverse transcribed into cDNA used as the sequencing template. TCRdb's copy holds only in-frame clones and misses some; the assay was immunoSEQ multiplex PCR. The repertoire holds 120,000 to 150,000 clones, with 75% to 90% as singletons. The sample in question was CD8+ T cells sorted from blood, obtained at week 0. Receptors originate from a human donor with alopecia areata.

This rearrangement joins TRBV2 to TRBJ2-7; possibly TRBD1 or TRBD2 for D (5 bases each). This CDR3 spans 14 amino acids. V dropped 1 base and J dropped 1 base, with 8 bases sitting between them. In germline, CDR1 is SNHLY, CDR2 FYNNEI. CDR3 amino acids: CASSEGWGSYEQYF. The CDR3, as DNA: TGTGCCAGCAGTGAAGGATGGGGGTCCTACGAGCAGTACTTC.

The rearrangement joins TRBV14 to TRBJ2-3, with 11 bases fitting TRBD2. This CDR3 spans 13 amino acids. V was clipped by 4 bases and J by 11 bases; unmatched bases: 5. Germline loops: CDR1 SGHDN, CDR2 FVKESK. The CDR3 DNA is TGTGCCAGCAGCCCAACTAGCGGGGGAGAGCAGTATTTT. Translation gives CASSPTSGGEQYF.

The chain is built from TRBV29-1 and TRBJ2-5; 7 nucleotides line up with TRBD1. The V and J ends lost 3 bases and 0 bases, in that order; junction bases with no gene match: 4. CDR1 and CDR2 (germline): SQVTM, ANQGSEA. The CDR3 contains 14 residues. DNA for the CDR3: TGCAGCGTTGAGGGACAGATGTACCAAGAGACCCAGTACTTC. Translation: CSVEGQMYQETQYF. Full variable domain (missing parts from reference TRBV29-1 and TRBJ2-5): SAVISQKPSRDICQRGTSLTIQCQVDSQVTMMFWYRQQPGQSLTLIATANQGSEATYESGFVIDKFPISRPNLTFSTLTVSNMSPEDSSIYLCSVEGQMYQETQYFGPGTRLLVL.

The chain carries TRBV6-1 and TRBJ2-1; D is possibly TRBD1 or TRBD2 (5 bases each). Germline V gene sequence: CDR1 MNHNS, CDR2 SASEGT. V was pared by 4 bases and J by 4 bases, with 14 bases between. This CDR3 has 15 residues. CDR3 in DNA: TGTGCCAGCAGTGTCGGTCGGGGCGCGTACAATGAGCAGTTCTTC. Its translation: CASSVGRGAYNEQFF.

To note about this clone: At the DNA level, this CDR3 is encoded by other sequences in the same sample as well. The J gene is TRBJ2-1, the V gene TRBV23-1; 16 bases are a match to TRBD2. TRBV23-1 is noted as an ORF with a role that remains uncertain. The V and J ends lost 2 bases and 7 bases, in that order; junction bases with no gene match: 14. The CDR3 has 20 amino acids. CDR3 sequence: CASSQAPGLAGGPTWNEQFF. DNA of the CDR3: TGCGCCAGCAGTCAAGCTCCGGGACTAGCGGGAGGGCCTACTTGGAATGAGCAGTTCTTC.

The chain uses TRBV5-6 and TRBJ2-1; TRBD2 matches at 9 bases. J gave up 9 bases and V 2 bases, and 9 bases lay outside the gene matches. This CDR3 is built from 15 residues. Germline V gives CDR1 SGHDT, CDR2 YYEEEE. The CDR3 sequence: CASSLVAGGPLEQFF. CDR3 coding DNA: TGTGCCAGCAGCTTAGTGGCGGGAGGGCCACTTGAGCAGTTCTTC.

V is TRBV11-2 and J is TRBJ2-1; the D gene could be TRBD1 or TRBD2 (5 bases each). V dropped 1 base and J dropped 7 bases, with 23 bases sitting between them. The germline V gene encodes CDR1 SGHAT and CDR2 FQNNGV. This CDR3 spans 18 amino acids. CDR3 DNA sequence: TGTGCCAGCAGCTTAGTGCGTGGTGGATCTTCGGGGCCTAATGAGCAGTTCTTC. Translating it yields CASSLVRGGSSGPNEQFF.

CDR3 residues: CAWSPEQLVFGETQYF. CDR3 DNA sequence: TGTGCCTGGTCCCCTGAGCAGCTAGTTTTTGGCGAGACCCAGTACTTC. This chain connects TRBV30 to TRBJ2-5; D is unclear. The CDR3 has 16 amino acids. CDR1 and CDR2 (germline): GTSNPN, SVGIG (reference sequence). The V and J ends lost 5 bases and 5 bases respectively, with 24 bases between them.

CDR3 DNA sequence: TGTGCCTGGAAGGGACAGGGTAGAACCTACGAGCAGTACTTC. Amino acids: CAWKGQGRTYEQYF. This chain links TRBV30 with TRBJ2-7, with 9 bases matching TRBD1. Germline CDR1 reads GTSNPN; CDR2 reads SVGIG (reference sequence). The CDR3 consists of 14 residues. Trimming at V came to 4 bases and at J to 2 bases, leaving 6 bases not matched to a gene. Together with reference TRBV30 and TRBJ2-7, the CDR3 gives the full variable domain: SQTIHQWPATLVQPVGSPLSLECTVEGTSNPNLYWYRQAAGRGLQLLFYSVGIGQISSEVPQNLSASRPQDRQFILSSKKLLLSDSGFYLCAWKGQGRTYEQYFGPGTRLTVT.

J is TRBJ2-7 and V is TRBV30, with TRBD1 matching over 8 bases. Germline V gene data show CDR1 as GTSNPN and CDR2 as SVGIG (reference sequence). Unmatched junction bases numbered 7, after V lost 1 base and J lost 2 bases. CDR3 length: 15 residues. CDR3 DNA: TGTGCCTGGAGTGGAACACAGGGGGTACCCTACGAGCAGTACTTC. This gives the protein CAWSGTQGVPYEQYF.

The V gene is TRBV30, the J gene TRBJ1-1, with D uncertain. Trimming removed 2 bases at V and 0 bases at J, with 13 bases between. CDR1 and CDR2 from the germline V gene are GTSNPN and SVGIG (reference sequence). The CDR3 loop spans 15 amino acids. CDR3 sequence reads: CAWSPYTVMNTEAFF. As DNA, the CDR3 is TGTGCCTGGAGTCCTTACACAGTCATGAACACTGAAGCTTTCTTT.

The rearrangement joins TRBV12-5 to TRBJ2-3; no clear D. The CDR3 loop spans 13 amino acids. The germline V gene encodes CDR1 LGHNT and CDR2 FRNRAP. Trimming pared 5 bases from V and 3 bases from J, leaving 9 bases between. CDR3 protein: CASGRGETDTQYF. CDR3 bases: TGTGCTAGTGGTAGAGGCGAGACAGATACGCAGTATTTT.

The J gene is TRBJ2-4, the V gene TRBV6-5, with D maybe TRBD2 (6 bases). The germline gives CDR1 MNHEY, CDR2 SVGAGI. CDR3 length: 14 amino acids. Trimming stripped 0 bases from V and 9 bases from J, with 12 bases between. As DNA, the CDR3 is TGTGCCAGCAGTTACTCGCGGGGAGATGGCATTCAGTACTTC. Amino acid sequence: CASSYSRGDGIQYF.

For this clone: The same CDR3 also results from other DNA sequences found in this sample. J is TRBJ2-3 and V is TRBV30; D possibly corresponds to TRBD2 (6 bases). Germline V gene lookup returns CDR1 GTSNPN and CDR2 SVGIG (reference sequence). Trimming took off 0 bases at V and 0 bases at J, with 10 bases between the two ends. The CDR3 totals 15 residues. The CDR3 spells CAWSVGGSSTDTQYF. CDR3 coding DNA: TGTGCCTGGAGTGTCGGGGGATCTAGCACAGATACGCAGTATTTT.

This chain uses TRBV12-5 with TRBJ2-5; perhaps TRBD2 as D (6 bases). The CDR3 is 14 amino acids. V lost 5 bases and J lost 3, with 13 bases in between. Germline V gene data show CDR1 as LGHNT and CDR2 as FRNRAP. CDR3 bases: TGTGCTAGTGGTAGCGCGGGACCTGAAGAGACCCAGTACTTC. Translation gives CASGSAGPEETQYF.

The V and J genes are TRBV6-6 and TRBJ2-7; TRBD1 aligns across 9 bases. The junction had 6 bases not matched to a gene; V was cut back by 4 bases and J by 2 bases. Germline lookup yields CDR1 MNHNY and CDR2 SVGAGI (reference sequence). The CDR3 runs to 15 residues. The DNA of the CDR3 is TGTGCCAGCAGTTCCCGGGACAGGGAACCCTACGAGCAGTACTTC. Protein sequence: CASSSRDREPYEQYF.

Here the CDR3 reads CASSLLQGLLNEQFF. The CDR3 nucleotides read TGTGCCAGCAGTTTATTACAGGGATTGCTGAATGAGCAGTTCTTC. V gene TRBV27 combines with J gene TRBJ2-1; a possible D gene is TRBD1 (6 bases). Per the germline V gene, CDR1 is MNHEY and CDR2 is SMNVEV (reference sequence). The CDR3 contains 15 residues. V was shortened by 1 base and J by 7 bases, with 14 bases between the two germline ends.

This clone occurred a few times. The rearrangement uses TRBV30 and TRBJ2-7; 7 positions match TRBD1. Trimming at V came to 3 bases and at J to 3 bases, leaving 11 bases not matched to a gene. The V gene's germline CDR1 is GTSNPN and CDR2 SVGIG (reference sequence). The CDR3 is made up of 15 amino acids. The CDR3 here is CAWSSRDSSFYEQYF. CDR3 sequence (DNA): TGTGCCTGGAGCTCCCGGGACAGCTCCTTCTACGAGCAGTACTTC.

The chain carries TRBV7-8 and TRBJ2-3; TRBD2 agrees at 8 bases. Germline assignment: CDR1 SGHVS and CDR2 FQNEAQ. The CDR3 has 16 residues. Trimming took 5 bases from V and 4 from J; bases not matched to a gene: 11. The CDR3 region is CASSAWSGGLADTQYF. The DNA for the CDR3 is TGTGCCAGCAGCGCTTGGTCGGGGGGGCTCGCAGATACGCAGTATTTT.

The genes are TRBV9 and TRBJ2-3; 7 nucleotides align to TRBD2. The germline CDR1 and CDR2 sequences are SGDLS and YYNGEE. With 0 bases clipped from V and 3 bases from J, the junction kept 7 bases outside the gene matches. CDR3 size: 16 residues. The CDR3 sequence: CASSVGGSALTDTQYF. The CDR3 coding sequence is TGTGCCAGCAGCGTAGGCGGGAGCGCCTTAACAGATACGCAGTATTTT.

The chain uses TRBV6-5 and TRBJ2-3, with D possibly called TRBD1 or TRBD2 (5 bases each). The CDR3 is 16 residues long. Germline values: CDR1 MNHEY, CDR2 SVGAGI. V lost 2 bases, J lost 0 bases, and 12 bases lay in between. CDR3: CASSYRDPTSTDTQYF. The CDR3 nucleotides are TGTGCCAGCAGTTACCGGGACCCCACTAGCACAGATACGCAGTATTTT.